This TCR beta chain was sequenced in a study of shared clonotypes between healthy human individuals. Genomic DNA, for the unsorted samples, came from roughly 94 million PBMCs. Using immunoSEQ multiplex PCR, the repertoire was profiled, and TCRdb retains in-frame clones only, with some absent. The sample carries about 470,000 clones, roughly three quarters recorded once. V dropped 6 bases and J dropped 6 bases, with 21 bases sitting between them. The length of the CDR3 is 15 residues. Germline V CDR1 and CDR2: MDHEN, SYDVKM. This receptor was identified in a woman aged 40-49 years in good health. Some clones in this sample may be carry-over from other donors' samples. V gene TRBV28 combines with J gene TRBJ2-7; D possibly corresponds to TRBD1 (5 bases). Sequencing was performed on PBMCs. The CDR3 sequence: CASRGSGRGYIEQYF. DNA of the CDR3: TGTGCCAGCAGAGGGTCAGGAAGGGGATATATCGAGCAGTACTTC.